The sequence of this T cell receptor (beta chain) was determined in a study of response to subunit inactivated influenza vaccine. This clonotype was seen only a few times. TCRdb ran MiXCR on the RT-PCR reads and lists one entry per CDR3 protein. In the table there are around 320,000 distinct CDR3 sequences, 20% to 25% of which are singletons. Trimming removed 2 bases from V and 3 bases from J, with 10 bases in between. Germline loops: CDR1 SGHAT, CDR2 FQNNGV. The CDR3 is 15 residues long. The chain couples TRBV11-2 to TRBJ2-2; the D gene is possibly TRBD1 (6 bases). This specimen consisted of PBMCs from blood, obtained about 20 months after vaccination. This receptor was taken from a man between 45 and 75 years old who received an inactivated influenza vaccine. Written as DNA, the CDR3 is TGTGCCAGCAGCTTAAGGGGGTTGGACACCGGGGAGCTGTTTTTT. It specifies CASSLRGLDTGELFF.